These T cell receptor beta chains were read from a single sample in a study of cytomegalovirus exposure and HLA in healthy donors. The repertoire was sequenced with immunoSEQ multiplex PCR; TCRdb's copy has only in-frame clones and lacks some. The sample has under 250,000 clones, approximately 88% seen once; the top ten hold 0.71%. The sequencing sample was made of PBMCs. The receptors shown here come from a boy younger than 10 in good health and CMV-seronegative. The CDR3 runs from the conserved cysteine through the conserved F or W. A D gene is named only where the DNA matches it firmly. A row's size may be missing; if present it is once, few, many or a size class.

j_call: TRBJ2-1; clone_size: .; v_call: TRBV6-4; d_call: .; cdr3_nt: TGTGCCAGCAGTGTGTCACTAACGGGCTACAATGAGCAGTTCTTC; cdr3_aa: CASSVSLTGYNEQFF
j_call: TRBJ1-1; clone_size: .; v_call: TRBV18; d_call: .; cdr3_nt: TGTGCCAGCTCACCGGTTTGGACAGCCCGGGTCGCTCCTGAAGCTTTCTTT; cdr3_aa: CASSPVWTARVAPEAFF
j_call: TRBJ2-2; clone_size: .; v_call: TRBV19; d_call: .; cdr3_nt: TGTGCCAGTAGTCGTGACTACGGACCCAACACCGGGGAGCTGTTTTTT; cdr3_aa: CASSRDYGPNTGELFF
j_call: TRBJ1-3; clone_size: .; v_call: TRBV6-6; d_call: .; cdr3_nt: TGTGCCAGCAGCCCCGGGACACCTGGAAACACCATATATTTT; cdr3_aa: CASSPGTPGNTIYF
j_call: TRBJ1-1; clone_size: .; v_call: TRBV7-9; d_call: .; cdr3_nt: TGTGCCAGCAGCTTAGCTGGCAGTATGAACACTGAAGCTTTCTTT; cdr3_aa: CASSLAGSMNTEAFF
j_call: TRBJ1-2; clone_size: .; v_call: TRBV27; d_call: TRBD1; cdr3_nt: TGTGCCAGCAGTTCCGTCCCAGGGGGTGGCTACACCTTC; cdr3_aa: CASSSVPGGGYTF
j_call: TRBJ1-1; clone_size: few; v_call: TRBV6-6; d_call: .; cdr3_nt: TGTGCCAGCAGTGAGGGCCGCACTGAAGCTTTCTTT; cdr3_aa: CASSEGRTEAFF
j_call: TRBJ1-5; clone_size: .; v_call: TRBV2; d_call: .; cdr3_nt: TGTGCCAGCAGAGCCGACAGGTTAAACAATCAGCCCCAGCATTTT; cdr3_aa: CASRADRLNNQPQHF
j_call: TRBJ2-1; clone_size: once; v_call: TRBV27; d_call: TRBD1; cdr3_nt: TGTGCCAGCAGGCCACAGGACAGGGCCCCGTACAATGAGCAGTTCTTC; cdr3_aa: CASRPQDRAPYNEQFF
j_call: TRBJ2-1; clone_size: .; v_call: TRBV4-1; d_call: TRBD1; cdr3_nt: TGCGCCAGCAGCCAAGATTCCGGGACAGAGAATGAGCAGTTCTTC; cdr3_aa: CASSQDSGTENEQFF
j_call: TRBJ2-3; clone_size: .; v_call: TRBV13; d_call: .; cdr3_nt: TGTGCCAGCAGCTTAGAGAGAGCAGATACGCAGTATTTT; cdr3_aa: CASSLERADTQYF
j_call: TRBJ1-1; clone_size: .; v_call: TRBV7-9; d_call: .; cdr3_nt: TGTGCCAGCAGCTTGACAGCGAACACTGAAGCTTTCTTT; cdr3_aa: CASSLTANTEAFF
j_call: TRBJ2-4; clone_size: .; v_call: TRBV4-1; d_call: TRBD2; cdr3_nt: TGCGCCAGCAGCCCCGGAATGGCGGGGGGTCTAGCCAAAAACATTCAGTACTTC; cdr3_aa: CASSPGMAGGLAKNIQYF
j_call: TRBJ1-4; clone_size: few; v_call: TRBV5-1; d_call: .; cdr3_nt: TGCGCCAGCAGCTTGGACAGTAATGAAAAACTGTTTTTT; cdr3_aa: CASSLDSNEKLFF
j_call: TRBJ2-1; clone_size: .; v_call: TRBV6-1; d_call: TRBD2; cdr3_nt: TGTGCCAGCAGTGAAGGACGGCGGGAGTATGTATCCTACAATGAGCAGTTCTTC; cdr3_aa: CASSEGRREYVSYNEQFF
j_call: TRBJ1-2; clone_size: .; v_call: TRBV10-3; d_call: TRBD1; cdr3_nt: TGTGCCACCGGAGGGGACAGGGATAACTATGGCTACACCTTC; cdr3_aa: CATGGDRDNYGYTF
j_call: TRBJ2-5; clone_size: .; v_call: TRBV5-6; d_call: .; cdr3_nt: TGTGCCAGCAGCTTGGTTCGTGTACAAGAGACCCAGTACTTC; cdr3_aa: CASSLVRVQETQYF
j_call: TRBJ2-5; clone_size: .; v_call: TRBV4-1; d_call: TRBD2; cdr3_nt: TGCGCCAGCAGCCAAGGGGCTAGCGGGGGCCAAGAGACCCAGTACTTC; cdr3_aa: CASSQGASGGQETQYF
j_call: TRBJ2-2; clone_size: .; v_call: TRBV7-8; d_call: .; cdr3_nt: TGTGCCAGCAGCTTAAGGGTCCCGACTAGGTCGAACACCGGGGAGCTGTTTTTT; cdr3_aa: CASSLRVPTRSNTGELFF
j_call: TRBJ1-1; clone_size: .; v_call: TRBV30; d_call: .; cdr3_nt: TGTGCCTGGAGTGGAGGGAGGAATGCTTTCTTT; cdr3_aa: CAWSGGRNAFF
j_call: TRBJ1-2; clone_size: .; v_call: TRBV7-6; d_call: .; cdr3_nt: TGTGCCAGCAGCTTCCTTAGCGGGGGTGGCTACACCTTC; cdr3_aa: CASSFLSGGGYTF
j_call: TRBJ2-3; clone_size: .; v_call: TRBV5-1; d_call: TRBD2; cdr3_nt: TGCGCCAGCAGCTTGGCCTTAGCGGGAGGGACAGATACGCAGTATTTT; cdr3_aa: CASSLALAGGTDTQYF
j_call: TRBJ1-1; clone_size: once; v_call: TRBV7-9; d_call: .; cdr3_nt: TGTGCCAGCAGCCTGACCGGGGAATACACTGAAGCTTTCTTT; cdr3_aa: CASSLTGEYTEAFF
j_call: TRBJ1-5; clone_size: .; v_call: TRBV5-4; d_call: .; cdr3_nt: TGTGCCAGCAGCTTGTTCGCAGGGAATCAGCCCCAGCATTTT; cdr3_aa: CASSLFAGNQPQHF
j_call: TRBJ2-1; clone_size: .; v_call: TRBV29-1; d_call: .; cdr3_nt: TGCAGCGTTGATTCTTCCGGGGACAATGAGCAGTTCTTC; cdr3_aa: CSVDSSGDNEQFF
j_call: TRBJ2-7; clone_size: .; v_call: TRBV5-1; d_call: .; cdr3_nt: TGCGCCAGCAGCTTGGACGGGACCTACGAGCAGTACTTC; cdr3_aa: CASSLDGTYEQYF
j_call: TRBJ2-3; clone_size: .; v_call: TRBV13; d_call: .; cdr3_nt: TGTGCCAGCAGCTTAGGAACTAGCTTTTACACAGATACGCAGTATTTT; cdr3_aa: CASSLGTSFYTDTQYF
j_call: TRBJ2-2; clone_size: .; v_call: TRBV11-2; d_call: TRBD1; cdr3_nt: TGTGCCAGCAGCCAAGGGGGCGGGTCCGGGGAGCTGTTTTTT; cdr3_aa: CASSQGGGSGELFF